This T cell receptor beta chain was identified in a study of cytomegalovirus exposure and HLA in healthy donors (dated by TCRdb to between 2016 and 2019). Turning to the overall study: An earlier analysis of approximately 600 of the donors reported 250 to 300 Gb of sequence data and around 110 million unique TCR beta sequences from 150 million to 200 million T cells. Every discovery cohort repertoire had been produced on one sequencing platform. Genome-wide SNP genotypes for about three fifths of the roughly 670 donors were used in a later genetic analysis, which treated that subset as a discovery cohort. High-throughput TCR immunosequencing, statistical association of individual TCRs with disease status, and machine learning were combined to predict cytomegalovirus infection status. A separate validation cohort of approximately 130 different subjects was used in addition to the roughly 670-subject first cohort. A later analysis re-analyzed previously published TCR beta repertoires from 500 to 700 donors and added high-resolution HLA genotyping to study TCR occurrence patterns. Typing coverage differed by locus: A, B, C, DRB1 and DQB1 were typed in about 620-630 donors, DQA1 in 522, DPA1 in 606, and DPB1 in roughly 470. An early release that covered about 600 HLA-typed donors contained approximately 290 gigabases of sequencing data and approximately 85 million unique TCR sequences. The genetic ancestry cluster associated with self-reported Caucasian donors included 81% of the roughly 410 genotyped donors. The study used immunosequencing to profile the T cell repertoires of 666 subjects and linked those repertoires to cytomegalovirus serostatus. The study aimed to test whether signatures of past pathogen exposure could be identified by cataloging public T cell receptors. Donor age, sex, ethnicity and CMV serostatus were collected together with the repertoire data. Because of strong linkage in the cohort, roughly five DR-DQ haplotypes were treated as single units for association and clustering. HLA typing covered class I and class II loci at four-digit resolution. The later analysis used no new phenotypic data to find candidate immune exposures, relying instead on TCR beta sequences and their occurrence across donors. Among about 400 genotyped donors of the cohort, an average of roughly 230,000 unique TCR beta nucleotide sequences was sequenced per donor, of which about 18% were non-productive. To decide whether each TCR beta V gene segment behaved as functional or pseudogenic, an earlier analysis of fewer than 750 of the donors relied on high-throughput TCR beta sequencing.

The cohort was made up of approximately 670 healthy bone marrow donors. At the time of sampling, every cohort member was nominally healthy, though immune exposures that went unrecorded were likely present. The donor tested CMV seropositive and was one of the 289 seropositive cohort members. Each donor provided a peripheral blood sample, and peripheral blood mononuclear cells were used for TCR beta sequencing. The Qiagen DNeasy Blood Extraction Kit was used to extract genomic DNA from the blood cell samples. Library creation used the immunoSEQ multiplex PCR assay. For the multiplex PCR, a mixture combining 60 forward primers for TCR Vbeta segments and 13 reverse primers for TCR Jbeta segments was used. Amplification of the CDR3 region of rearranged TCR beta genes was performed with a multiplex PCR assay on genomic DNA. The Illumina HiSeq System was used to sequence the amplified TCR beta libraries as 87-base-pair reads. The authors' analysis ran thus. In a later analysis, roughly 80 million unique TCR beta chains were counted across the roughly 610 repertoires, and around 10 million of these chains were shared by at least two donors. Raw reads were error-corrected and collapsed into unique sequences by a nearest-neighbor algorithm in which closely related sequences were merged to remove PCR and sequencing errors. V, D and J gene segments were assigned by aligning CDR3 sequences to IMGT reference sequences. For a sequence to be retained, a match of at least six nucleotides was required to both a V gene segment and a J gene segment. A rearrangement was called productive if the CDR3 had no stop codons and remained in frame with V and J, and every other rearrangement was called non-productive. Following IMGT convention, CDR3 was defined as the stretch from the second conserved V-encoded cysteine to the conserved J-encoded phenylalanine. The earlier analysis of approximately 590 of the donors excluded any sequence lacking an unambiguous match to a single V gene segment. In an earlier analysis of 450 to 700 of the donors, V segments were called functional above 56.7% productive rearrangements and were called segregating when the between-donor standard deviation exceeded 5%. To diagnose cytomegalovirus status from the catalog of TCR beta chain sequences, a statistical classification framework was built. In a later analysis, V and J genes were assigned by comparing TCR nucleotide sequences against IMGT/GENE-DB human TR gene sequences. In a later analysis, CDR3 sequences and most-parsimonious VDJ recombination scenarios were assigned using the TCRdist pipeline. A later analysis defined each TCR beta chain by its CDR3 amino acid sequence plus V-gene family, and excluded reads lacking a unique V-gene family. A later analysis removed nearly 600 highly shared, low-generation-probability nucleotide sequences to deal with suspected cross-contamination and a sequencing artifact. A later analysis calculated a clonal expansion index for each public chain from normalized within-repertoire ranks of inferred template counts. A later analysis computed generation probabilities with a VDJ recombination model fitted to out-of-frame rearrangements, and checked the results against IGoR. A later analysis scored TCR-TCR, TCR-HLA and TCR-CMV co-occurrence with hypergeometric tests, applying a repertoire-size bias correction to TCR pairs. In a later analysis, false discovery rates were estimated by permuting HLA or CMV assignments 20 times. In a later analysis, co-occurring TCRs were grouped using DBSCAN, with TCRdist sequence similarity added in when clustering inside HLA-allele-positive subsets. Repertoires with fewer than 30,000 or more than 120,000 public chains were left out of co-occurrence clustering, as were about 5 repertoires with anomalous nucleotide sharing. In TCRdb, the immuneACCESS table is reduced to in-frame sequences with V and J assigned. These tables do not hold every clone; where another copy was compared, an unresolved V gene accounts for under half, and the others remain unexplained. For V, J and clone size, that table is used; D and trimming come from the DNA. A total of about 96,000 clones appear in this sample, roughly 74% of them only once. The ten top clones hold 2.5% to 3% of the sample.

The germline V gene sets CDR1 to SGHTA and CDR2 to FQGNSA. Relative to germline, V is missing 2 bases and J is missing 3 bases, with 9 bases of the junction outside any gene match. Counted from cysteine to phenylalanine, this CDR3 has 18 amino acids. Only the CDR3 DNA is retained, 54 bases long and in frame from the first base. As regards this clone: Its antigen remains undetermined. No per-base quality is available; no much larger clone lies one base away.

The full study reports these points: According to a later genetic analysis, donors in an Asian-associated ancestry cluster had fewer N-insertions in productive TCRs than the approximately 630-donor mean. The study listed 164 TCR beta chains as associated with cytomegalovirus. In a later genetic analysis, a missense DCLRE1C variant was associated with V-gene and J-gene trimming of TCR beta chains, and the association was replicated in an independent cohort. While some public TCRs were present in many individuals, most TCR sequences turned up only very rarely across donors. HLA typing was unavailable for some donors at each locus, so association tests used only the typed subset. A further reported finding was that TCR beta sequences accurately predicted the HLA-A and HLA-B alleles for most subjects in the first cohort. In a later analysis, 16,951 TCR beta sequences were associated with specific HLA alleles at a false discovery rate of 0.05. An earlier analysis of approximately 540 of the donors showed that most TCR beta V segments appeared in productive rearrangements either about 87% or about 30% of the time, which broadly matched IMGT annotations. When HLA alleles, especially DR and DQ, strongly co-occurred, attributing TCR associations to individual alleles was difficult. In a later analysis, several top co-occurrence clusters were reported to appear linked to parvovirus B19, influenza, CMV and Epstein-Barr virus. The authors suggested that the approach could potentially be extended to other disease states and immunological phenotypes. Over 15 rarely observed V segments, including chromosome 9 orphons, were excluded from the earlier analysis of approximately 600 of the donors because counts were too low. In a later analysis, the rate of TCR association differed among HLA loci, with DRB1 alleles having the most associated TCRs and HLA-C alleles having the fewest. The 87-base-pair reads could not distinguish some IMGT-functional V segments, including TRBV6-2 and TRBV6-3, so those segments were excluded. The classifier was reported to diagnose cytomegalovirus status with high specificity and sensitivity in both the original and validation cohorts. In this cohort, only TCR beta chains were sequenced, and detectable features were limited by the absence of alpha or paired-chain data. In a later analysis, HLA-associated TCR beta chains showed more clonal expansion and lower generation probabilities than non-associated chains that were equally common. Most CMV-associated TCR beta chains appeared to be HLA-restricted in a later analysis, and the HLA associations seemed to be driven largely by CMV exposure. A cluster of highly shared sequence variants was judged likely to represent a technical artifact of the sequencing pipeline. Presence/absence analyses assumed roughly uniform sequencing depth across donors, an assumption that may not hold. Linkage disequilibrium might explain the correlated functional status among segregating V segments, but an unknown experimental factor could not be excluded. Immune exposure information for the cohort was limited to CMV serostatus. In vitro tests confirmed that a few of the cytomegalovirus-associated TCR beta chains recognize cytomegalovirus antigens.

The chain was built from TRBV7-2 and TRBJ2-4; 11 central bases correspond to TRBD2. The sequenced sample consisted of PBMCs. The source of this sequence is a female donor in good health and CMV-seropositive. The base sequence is TGTGCCAGCAGCTTATCCACTAGCGGGAGATGGGTCAAAAACATTCAGTACTTC. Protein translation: CASSLSTSGRWVKNIQYF.